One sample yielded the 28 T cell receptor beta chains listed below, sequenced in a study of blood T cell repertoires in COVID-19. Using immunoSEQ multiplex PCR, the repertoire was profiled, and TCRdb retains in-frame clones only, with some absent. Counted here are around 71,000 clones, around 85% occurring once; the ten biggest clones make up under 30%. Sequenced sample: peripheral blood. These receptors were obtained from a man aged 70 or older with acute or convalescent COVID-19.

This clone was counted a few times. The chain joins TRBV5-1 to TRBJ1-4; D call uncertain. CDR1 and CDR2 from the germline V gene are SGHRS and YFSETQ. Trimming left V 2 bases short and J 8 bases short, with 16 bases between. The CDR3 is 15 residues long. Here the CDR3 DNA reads TGCGCCAGCAGCTTTGAGGAGGGAATAGGCGAAAAACTGTTTTTT. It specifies CASSFEEGIGEKLFF.

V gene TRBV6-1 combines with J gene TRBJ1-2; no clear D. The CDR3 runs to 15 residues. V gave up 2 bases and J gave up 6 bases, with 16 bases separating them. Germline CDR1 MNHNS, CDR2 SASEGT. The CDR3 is CASSEFAATTNGYTF. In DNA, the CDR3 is TGTGCCAGCAGTGAATTCGCGGCGACTACCAATGGCTACACCTTC.

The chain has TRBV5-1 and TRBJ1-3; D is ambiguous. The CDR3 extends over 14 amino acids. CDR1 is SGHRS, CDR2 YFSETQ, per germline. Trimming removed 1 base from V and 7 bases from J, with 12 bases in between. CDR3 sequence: CASSLIGAGNTIYF. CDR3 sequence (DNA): TGCGCCAGCAGCTTGATCGGCGCGGGGAACACCATATATTTT.

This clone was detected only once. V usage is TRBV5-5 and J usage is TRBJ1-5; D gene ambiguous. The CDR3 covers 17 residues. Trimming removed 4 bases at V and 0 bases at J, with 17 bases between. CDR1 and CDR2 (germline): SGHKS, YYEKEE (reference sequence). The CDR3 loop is CASSPISGSNSNQPQHF. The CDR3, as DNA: TGTGCCAGCAGCCCGATATCTGGGAGTAATAGCAATCAGCCCCAGCATTTT.

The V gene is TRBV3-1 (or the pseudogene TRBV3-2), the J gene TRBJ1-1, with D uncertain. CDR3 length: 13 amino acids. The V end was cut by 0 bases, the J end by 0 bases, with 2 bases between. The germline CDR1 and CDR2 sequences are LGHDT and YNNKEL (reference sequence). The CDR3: CASSQDMNTEAFF. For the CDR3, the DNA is TGTGCCAGCAGCCAAGACATGAACACTGAAGCTTTCTTT.

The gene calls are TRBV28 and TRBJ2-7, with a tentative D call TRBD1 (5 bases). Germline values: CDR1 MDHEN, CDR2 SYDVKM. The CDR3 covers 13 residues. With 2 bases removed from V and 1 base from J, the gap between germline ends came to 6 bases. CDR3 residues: CASSLAGSYEQYF. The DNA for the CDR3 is TGTGCCAGCAGTTTAGCAGGGTCCTACGAGCAGTACTTC.

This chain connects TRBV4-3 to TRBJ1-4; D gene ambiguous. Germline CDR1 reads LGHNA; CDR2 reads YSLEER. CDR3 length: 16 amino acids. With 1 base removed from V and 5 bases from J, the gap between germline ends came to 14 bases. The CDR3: CASSQAPGSENEKLFF. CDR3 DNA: TGCGCCAGCAGCCAAGCCCCCGGGTCAGAAAATGAAAAACTGTTTTTT.

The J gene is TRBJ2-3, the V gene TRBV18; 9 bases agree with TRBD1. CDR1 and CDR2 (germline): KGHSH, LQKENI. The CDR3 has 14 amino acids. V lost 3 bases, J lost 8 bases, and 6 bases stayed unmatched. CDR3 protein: CASSPGQGLGTQYF. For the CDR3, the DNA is TGTGCCAGCTCACCGGGACAGGGACTCGGTACGCAGTATTTT.

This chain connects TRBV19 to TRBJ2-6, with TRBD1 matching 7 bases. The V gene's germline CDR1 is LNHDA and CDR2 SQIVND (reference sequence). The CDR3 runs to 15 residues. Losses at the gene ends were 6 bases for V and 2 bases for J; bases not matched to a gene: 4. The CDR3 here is CASRADRAGANVLTF. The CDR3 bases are TGTGCCAGTAGGGCCGACAGGGCTGGGGCCAACGTCCTGACTTTC.

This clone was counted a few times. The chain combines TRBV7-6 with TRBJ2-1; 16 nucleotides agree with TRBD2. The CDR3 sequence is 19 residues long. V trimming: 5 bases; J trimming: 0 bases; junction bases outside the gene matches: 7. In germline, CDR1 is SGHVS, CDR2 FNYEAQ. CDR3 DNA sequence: TGTGCCAGCAGCCCAGGGACTAGCGGGAGGGTACTCTCCTACAATGAGCAGTTCTTC. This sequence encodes CASSPGTSGRVLSYNEQFF.

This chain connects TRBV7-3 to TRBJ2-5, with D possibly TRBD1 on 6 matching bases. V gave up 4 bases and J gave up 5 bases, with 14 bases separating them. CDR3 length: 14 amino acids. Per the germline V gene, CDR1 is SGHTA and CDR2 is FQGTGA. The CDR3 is CASSSSAGAETQYF. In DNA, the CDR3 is TGTGCCAGCAGCTCGTCGGCAGGGGCGGAGACCCAGTACTTC.

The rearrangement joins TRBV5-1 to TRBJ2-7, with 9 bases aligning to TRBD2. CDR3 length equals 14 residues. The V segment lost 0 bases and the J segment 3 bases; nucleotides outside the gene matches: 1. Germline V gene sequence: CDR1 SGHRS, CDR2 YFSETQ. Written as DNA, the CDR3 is TGCGCCAGCAGCTTGGTTAGCGGGGGCTACGAGCAGTACTTC. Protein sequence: CASSLVSGGYEQYF.

The CDR3 bases are TGTGCCAGCAGAGTCAGGGGTGGCGGCTACACCTTC. This encodes CASRVRGGGYTF. This rearrangement joins TRBV6-5 to TRBJ1-2, with D possibly matching TRBD1 (6 bases). V dropped 6 bases and J dropped 8 bases, with 13 bases sitting between them. Per the germline V gene, CDR1 is MNHEY and CDR2 is SVGAGI. This CDR3 is built from 12 residues.

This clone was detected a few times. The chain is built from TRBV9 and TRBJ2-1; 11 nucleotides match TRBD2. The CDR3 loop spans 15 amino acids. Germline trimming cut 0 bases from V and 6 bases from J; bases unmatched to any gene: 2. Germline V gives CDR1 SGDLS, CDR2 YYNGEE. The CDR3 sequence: CASSVDTSGGNEQFF. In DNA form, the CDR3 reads TGTGCCAGCAGCGTAGATACTAGCGGGGGCAATGAGCAGTTCTTC.

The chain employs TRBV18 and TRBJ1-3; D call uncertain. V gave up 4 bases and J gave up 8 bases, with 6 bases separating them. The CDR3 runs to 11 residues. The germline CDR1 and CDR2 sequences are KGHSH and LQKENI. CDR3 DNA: TGTGCCAGCTCACACGGAGACACCATATATTTT. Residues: CASSHGDTIYF.

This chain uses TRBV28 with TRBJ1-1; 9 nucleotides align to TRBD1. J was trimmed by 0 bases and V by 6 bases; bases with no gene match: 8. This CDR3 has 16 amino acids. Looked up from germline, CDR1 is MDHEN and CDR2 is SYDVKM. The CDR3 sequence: CASSLTGGYMNTEAFF. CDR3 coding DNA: TGTGCCAGCAGCTTGACAGGGGGATACATGAACACTGAAGCTTTCTTT.

CDR3 nucleotides: TGTGCCAGCTCACCGTGGACAGGGTCGAACACCGGGGAGCTGTTTTTT. Residues: CASSPWTGSNTGELFF. This chain joins TRBV18 and TRBJ2-2; TRBD1 aligns across 8 bases. CDR1 KGHSH and CDR2 LQKENI come from the germline V gene. The CDR3 runs to 16 residues. With 3 bases clipped from V and 0 bases from J, the junction kept 3 bases outside the gene matches.

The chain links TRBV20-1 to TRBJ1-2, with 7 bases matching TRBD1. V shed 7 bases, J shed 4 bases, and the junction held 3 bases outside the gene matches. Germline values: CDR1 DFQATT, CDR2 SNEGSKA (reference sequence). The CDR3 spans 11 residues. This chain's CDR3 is CSVQGVYGYTF. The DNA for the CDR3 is TGCAGTGTTCAGGGGGTCTATGGCTACACCTTC.

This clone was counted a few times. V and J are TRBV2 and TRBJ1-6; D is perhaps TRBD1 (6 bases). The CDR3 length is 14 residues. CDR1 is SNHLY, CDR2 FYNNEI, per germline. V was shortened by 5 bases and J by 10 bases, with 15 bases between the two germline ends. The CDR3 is CASSTTGIGSPLHF. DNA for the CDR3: TGTGCCAGCAGTACTACAGGGATAGGGTCACCCCTCCACTTT. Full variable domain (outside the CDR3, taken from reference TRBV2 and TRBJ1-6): EPEVTQTPSHQVTQMGQEVILRCVPISNHLYFYWYRQILGQKVEFLVSFYNNEISEKSEIFDDQFSVERPDGSNFTLKIRSTKLEDSAMYFCASSTTGIGSPLHFGNGTRLTVT.

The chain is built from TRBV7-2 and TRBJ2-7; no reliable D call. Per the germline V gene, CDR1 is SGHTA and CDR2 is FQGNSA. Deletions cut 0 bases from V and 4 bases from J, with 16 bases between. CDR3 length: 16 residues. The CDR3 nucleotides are TGTGCCAGCAGCTTAGCGGCTGGCGGAATTAGGTACGAGCAGTACTTC. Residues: CASSLAAGGIRYEQYF.

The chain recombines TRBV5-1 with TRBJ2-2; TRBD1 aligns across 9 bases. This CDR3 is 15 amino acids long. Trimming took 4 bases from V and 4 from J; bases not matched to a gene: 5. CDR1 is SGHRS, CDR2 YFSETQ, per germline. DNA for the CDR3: TGCGCCAGCAGCCGACAGGGGGAGGGCACCGGGGAGCTGTTTTTT. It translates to CASSRQGEGTGELFF.

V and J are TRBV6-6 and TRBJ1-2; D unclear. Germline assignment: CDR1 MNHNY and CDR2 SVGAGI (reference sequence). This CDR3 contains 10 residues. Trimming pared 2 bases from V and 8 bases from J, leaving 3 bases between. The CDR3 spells CASSYGGYTF. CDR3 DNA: TGTGCCAGCAGTTACGGCGGCTACACCTTC.

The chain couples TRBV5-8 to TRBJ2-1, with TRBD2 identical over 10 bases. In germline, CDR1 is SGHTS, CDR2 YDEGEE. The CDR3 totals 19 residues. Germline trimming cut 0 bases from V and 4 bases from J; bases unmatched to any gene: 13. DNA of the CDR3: TGTGCCAGCAGCTTGGGGGGCTGGCTAGCGGGAGAGGCGTACAATGAGCAGTTCTTC. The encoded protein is CASSLGGWLAGEAYNEQFF.

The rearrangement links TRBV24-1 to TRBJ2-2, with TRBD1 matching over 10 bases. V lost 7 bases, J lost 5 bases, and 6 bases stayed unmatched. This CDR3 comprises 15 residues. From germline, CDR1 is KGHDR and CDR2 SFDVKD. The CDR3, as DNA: TGTGCCACCAGGGAGACAGGGGGCGGTACCGGGGAGCTGTTTTTT. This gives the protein CATRETGGGTGELFF.

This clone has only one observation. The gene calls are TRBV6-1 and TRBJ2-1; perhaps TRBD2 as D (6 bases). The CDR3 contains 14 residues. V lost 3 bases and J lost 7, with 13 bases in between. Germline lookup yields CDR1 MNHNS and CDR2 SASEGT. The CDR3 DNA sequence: TGTGCCAGCAGTGATCTCGCGGGATTAAATGAGCAGTTCTTC. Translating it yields CASSDLAGLNEQFF.

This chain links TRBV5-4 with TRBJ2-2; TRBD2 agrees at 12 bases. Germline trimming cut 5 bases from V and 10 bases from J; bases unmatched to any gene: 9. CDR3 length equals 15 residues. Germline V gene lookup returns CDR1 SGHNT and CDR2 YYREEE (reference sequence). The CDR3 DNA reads TGTGCCAGCAGGCGGACTAGCGGGAAGGGGGAGGAGCTGTTTTTT. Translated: CASRRTSGKGEELFF.

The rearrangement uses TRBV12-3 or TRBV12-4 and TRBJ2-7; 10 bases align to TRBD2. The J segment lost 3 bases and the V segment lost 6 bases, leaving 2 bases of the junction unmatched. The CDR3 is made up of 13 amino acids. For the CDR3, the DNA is TGTGCCAGCAGGGCTAGCGGGAGCTACGAGCAGTACTTC. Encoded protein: CASRASGSYEQYF.

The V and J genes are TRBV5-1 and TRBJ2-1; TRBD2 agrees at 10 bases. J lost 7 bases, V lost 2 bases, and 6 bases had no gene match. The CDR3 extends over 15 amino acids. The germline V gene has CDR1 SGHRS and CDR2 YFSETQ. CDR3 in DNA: TGCGCCAGCAGCTTCCTAGCGGGAGTAAGTAATGAGCAGTTCTTC. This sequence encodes CASSFLAGVSNEQFF.